Listed below are T cell receptor beta chains from one sample, sequenced in a study of OX40 agonist ivuxolimab in advanced cancers. Produced via immunoSEQ multiplex PCR; TCRdb's table is partial and in-frame only. The table shows 100,000 to 120,000 clones, with roughly nine tenths occurring only once. The sequencing used CD4+ or CD8+ T cells sorted from blood, collected in a trial of the OX40 agonist ivuxolimab. These receptor sequences come from an adult with an advanced solid tumor such as melanoma, head and neck, liver or kidney cancer. Each CDR3 is given with its conserved first and last residue. Only part of the rows carry a size: once, few, many, or a class if the clone is expanded.

>14|.|TRBJ2-5|TRBV7-9
CASSPQWQEETQYF
>13|.|TRBJ1-1|TRBV6-5
CASSTQGDTEAFF
>16|.|TRBJ2-1|TRBV15
CATSRDLAGSPNEQFF
>12|.|TRBJ2-1|TRBV29-1
CSTGQGYNEQFF
>14|.|TRBJ2-2|TRBV5-8
CASSQGTGTGELFF
>13|few|TRBJ2-7|TRBV7-9
CASSLAGDYEQYF
>15|.|TRBJ1-2|TRBV28
CASSLRGRSSYGYTF
>15|.|TRBJ1-2|TRBV6-6
CASSYGGGGSYGYTF
>16|.|TRBJ1-1|TRBV11-2
CASSSLLRQGYTEAFF
>13|.|TRBJ2-1|TRBV6-4
CASRGLRDPTSVF
>14|.|TRBJ2-2|TRBV5-1
CASSLEMNTGELFF
>14|.|TRBJ2-2|TRBV5-1
CASGGRWNTGELFF
>13|.|TRBJ2-7|TRBV6-5
CASSSNRGNEQYF
>12|.|TRBJ1-1|TRBV11-3
CASSRGGTEAFF
>13|.|TRBJ1-4|TRBV25-1
CASSVRDREKLFF
>14|.|TRBJ1-1|TRBV7-2
CASSRNGIGTEAFF
>14|.|TRBJ2-2|TRBV29-1
CSVADRRATGELFF
>15|.|TRBJ1-2|TRBV19
CASSKLGAANYGYTF
>16|.|TRBJ1-4|TRBV4-2
CASSQRRQVNNEKLFF
>17|.|TRBJ2-3|TRBV27
CASSSQGSKKGTDTQYF
>16|.|TRBJ1-5|TRBV2
CASSSYRDRALWPQHF
>13|.|TRBJ2-3|TRBV6-1
CASSQVRTDTQYF
>16|.|TRBJ2-7|TRBV10-1
CASSDKTGGKRGEQYF
>17|.|TRBJ2-7|TRBV13
CASSLDSRGSGLYEQYF
>14|.|TRBJ2-7|TRBV19
CASRRNGPSYEQYF
>14|.|TRBJ1-2|TRBV19
CASMDRADRAGYTF
>15|.|TRBJ1-2|TRBV5-8
CASSLVTDKNFGYTF
>15|.|TRBJ1-5|TRBV2
CASSKEGSFNQPQHF